Listed below are T cell receptor beta chains from one sample, sequenced in a study of shared clonotypes between healthy human individuals. Method: immunoSEQ multiplex PCR; TCRdb's copy keeps in-frame clones and lacks some. This table has fewer than 1.4 million clones, 78% appearing once. Sequencing used memory CD4+ T cells from PBMCs. The source of these receptors is a man between 18 and 29 years old in good health. Some clones in this sample may be carry-over from other donors' samples. Each CDR3 is given with its conserved first and last residue. A D gene is named only where the DNA matches it firmly. Clone size is shown for a subset of rows, as once, few, many or a class of expanded clone.

J gene: TRBJ2-7; clone size: once; V gene: TRBV19; D gene: .; CDR3 DNA: TGTGCCAGTAGTCCCTCAGCCGGAGAAAGGGACGTCTACGAGCAGTACTTC; CDR3 protein: CASSPSAGERDVYEQYF
J gene: TRBJ2-1; clone size: .; V gene: TRBV5-1; D gene: .; CDR3 DNA: TGCGCCAGCAGCTTGGCTAGGGACCACTCCTACAATGAGCAGTTCTTC; CDR3 protein: CASSLARDHSYNEQFF
J gene: TRBJ2-3; clone size: once; V gene: TRBV19; D gene: .; CDR3 DNA: TGTGCCAGTAATGGGGGTCGAGGAGATACGCAGTATTTT; CDR3 protein: CASNGGRGDTQYF
J gene: TRBJ2-2; clone size: .; V gene: TRBV15; D gene: .; CDR3 DNA: TGTGCCACCAGCAGAGTTCGGATAGCCGGGGAGCTGTTTTTT; CDR3 protein: CATSRVRIAGELFF
J gene: TRBJ2-5; clone size: once; V gene: TRBV5-6; D gene: .; CDR3 DNA: TGTGCCAGCAGCTTGGTGGGAGAGGGCAAGACCCAGTACTTC; CDR3 protein: CASSLVGEGKTQYF
J gene: TRBJ2-3; clone size: .; V gene: TRBV2; D gene: .; CDR3 DNA: TGTGCCAGCAGTGAGGGTAGACAGTACACAGATACGCAGTATTTT; CDR3 protein: CASSEGRQYTDTQYF
J gene: TRBJ2-7; clone size: .; V gene: TRBV7-3; D gene: .; CDR3 DNA: TGTGCCAGCAGCTTAGTCCCTATCCGGTCCGGGGACTACGAGCAGTACTTC; CDR3 protein: CASSLVPIRSGDYEQYF
J gene: TRBJ1-1; clone size: .; V gene: TRBV10-3; D gene: .; CDR3 DNA: TGTGCCATCAGAATCGACGGGGACACTGAAGCTTTCTTT; CDR3 protein: CAIRIDGDTEAFF
J gene: TRBJ1-5; clone size: .; V gene: TRBV7-8; D gene: .; CDR3 DNA: TGTGCCAGCAGTTCTACCCATGGGAGCTATAGCAATCAGCCCCAGCATTTT; CDR3 protein: CASSSTHGSYSNQPQHF
J gene: TRBJ1-4; clone size: once; V gene: TRBV28; D gene: .; CDR3 DNA: TGTGCCAGCAGCGCTGACACGGCCGGGGATGAAAAACTGTTTTTT; CDR3 protein: CASSADTAGDEKLFF
J gene: TRBJ2-5; clone size: once; V gene: TRBV2; D gene: .; CDR3 DNA: TGTGCCAGCAGTGAAGTCCGACATGCCCAAGAGACCCAGTACTTC; CDR3 protein: CASSEVRHAQETQYF
J gene: TRBJ1-2; clone size: .; V gene: TRBV9; D gene: .; CDR3 DNA: TGTGCCAGCAGCCCTCGGGAGGTTAAAAGCTATGGCTACACCTTC; CDR3 protein: CASSPREVKSYGYTF
J gene: TRBJ1-2; clone size: .; V gene: TRBV5-1; D gene: TRBD1; CDR3 DNA: TGCGCCAGCAGCTCCGGGACGGAGGGGGCTGGCTACACCTTC; CDR3 protein: CASSSGTEGAGYTF
J gene: TRBJ1-5; clone size: .; V gene: TRBV11-2; D gene: .; CDR3 DNA: TGTGCCAGCAGCTTAGCAAGCTTCGGGCCCCAGCATTTT; CDR3 protein: CASSLASFGPQHF
J gene: TRBJ2-3; clone size: .; V gene: TRBV28; D gene: .; CDR3 DNA: TGTGCCAGCAGCAACCAGGGGTTCGAGACAGATACGCAGTATTTT; CDR3 protein: CASSNQGFETDTQYF
J gene: TRBJ1-4; clone size: once; V gene: TRBV11-1; D gene: TRBD1; CDR3 DNA: TGTGCCAGCAGCTCCGGACAGGGTGGGAAGAGTGAAAAACTGTTTTTT; CDR3 protein: CASSSGQGGKSEKLFF
J gene: TRBJ2-2; clone size: .; V gene: TRBV27; D gene: .; CDR3 DNA: TGTGCCAGCAGTTCCCCCGGACGGACCGGGGAGCTGTTTTTT; CDR3 protein: CASSSPGRTGELFF
J gene: TRBJ1-2; clone size: many; V gene: TRBV5-1; D gene: TRBD1; CDR3 DNA: TGCGCCAGCAGCTTGGGACAGGGCCATGGCTACACCTTC; CDR3 protein: CASSLGQGHGYTF
J gene: TRBJ1-1; clone size: .; V gene: TRBV28; D gene: .; CDR3 DNA: TGTGCCAGCAAGACTTTGAACACTGAAGCTTTCTTT; CDR3 protein: CASKTLNTEAFF
J gene: TRBJ1-2; clone size: .; V gene: TRBV5-1; D gene: TRBD1; CDR3 DNA: TGCGCCAGCAGCCCGAACTCACAGGGGGCCGGTGGCTACACCTTC; CDR3 protein: CASSPNSQGAGGYTF
J gene: TRBJ2-1; clone size: .; V gene: TRBV5-4; D gene: .; CDR3 DNA: TGTGCCAGCAGCCCTAGCGCAAGCTCCTACAATGAGCAGTTCTTC; CDR3 protein: CASSPSASSYNEQFF
J gene: TRBJ2-7; clone size: .; V gene: TRBV11-2; D gene: .; CDR3 DNA: TGTGCCAGCAGCAAGGCAAGGAAGGGCCCCTACGAGCAGTACTTC; CDR3 protein: CASSKARKGPYEQYF
J gene: TRBJ2-7; clone size: .; V gene: TRBV5-1; D gene: TRBD1; CDR3 DNA: TGCGCCAGCAGCTTGGGATGGGACAGCTACGAGCAGTACTTC; CDR3 protein: CASSLGWDSYEQYF
J gene: TRBJ1-1; clone size: .; V gene: TRBV27; D gene: .; CDR3 DNA: TGTGCCAGCAGTTTCGGAGGGGCCCTGAACACTGAAGCTTTCTTT; CDR3 protein: CASSFGGALNTEAFF
J gene: TRBJ2-5; clone size: .; V gene: TRBV2; D gene: .; CDR3 DNA: TGTGCCAGCAGTACCCGGAGGGGGCGAGGGGAGACCCAGTACTTC; CDR3 protein: CASSTRRGRGETQYF
J gene: TRBJ2-3; clone size: .; V gene: TRBV5-6; D gene: .; CDR3 DNA: TGTGCCAGCACCCGATCTCGCACAGATACGCAGTATTTT; CDR3 protein: CASTRSRTDTQYF
J gene: TRBJ1-5; clone size: .; V gene: TRBV28; D gene: TRBD1; CDR3 DNA: TGTGCCACCCAGGCGGTGACAGGGCGGCGGCAGCCCCAGCATTTT; CDR3 protein: CATQAVTGRRQPQHF
J gene: TRBJ2-3; clone size: .; V gene: TRBV6-6; D gene: .; CDR3 DNA: TGTGCCAGCAGTCCGCGGGCTCCTAGCACAGATACGCAGTATTTT; CDR3 protein: CASSPRAPSTDTQYF
J gene: TRBJ1-2; clone size: .; V gene: TRBV28; D gene: .; CDR3 DNA: TGTGCCAGCAGTGTCAATACCAGGGCCGGGTATGGCTACACCTTC; CDR3 protein: CASSVNTRAGYGYTF
J gene: TRBJ1-5; clone size: .; V gene: TRBV19; D gene: .; CDR3 DNA: TGTGCCAGTAGTATATGGCAGAATAGCAATCAGCCCCAGCATTTT; CDR3 protein: CASSIWQNSNQPQHF
J gene: TRBJ2-1; clone size: once; V gene: TRBV11-3; D gene: .; CDR3 DNA: TGTGCCAGCAGCACCGATGGTCTAGGGTCCCGCAATGAGCAGTTCTTC; CDR3 protein: CASSTDGLGSRNEQFF
J gene: TRBJ2-2; clone size: .; V gene: TRBV2; D gene: TRBD2; CDR3 DNA: TGTGCCAGCAGTGGACTAGCGGGAGGAACCGGGGAGCTGTTTTTT; CDR3 protein: CASSGLAGGTGELFF
J gene: TRBJ1-1; clone size: .; V gene: TRBV20-1; D gene: .; CDR3 DNA: TGCAGTGCTAGAGAGACTGAAGCTTTCTTT; CDR3 protein: CSARETEAFF
J gene: TRBJ2-7; clone size: few; V gene: TRBV27; D gene: .; CDR3 DNA: TGTGCCAGCGGTTTGGCAGTGGCCTACGAGCAGTACTTC; CDR3 protein: CASGLAVAYEQYF
J gene: TRBJ2-1; clone size: .; V gene: TRBV9; D gene: .; CDR3 DNA: TGTGCCAGCAGCGTGTCAGGCACAAGCTCCTACAATGAGCAGTTCTTC; CDR3 protein: CASSVSGTSSYNEQFF
J gene: TRBJ1-3; clone size: .; V gene: TRBV30; D gene: .; CDR3 DNA: TGTGCCTGGACCCTTTGGGGGGGTGGAACGAGCTCTGGAAACACCATATATTTT; CDR3 protein: CAWTLWGGGTSSGNTIYF
J gene: TRBJ1-4; clone size: .; V gene: TRBV28; D gene: TRBD1; CDR3 DNA: TGTGCCAGCAGTATCGGGACAGGGGGTGAAAAACTGTTTTTT; CDR3 protein: CASSIGTGGEKLFF